These 29 T cell receptor beta chains came from one sample sequenced in a study of blood T cells in healthy people across ages. Using a J-beta primer mix together with a sample-barcoded 5' primer, a second PCR was run for roughly 6 to 11 cycles. TCRdb redid the calling of the 5' RACE reads with MiXCR, one entry per CDR3 protein. This sample yields over 1,200,000 distinct CDR3 sequences, of which around 55% are seen a single time; over 6.5% belongs to the top ten. The sequencing sample was made of blood. These TCRs come from a young man in good health.

The rearrangement uses TRBV6-1 and TRBJ2-5; 7 bases line up with TRBD1. The better agreement between TRBJ2-7 and the DNA end casts doubt on the J call. Germline CDR1 is MNHNS and CDR2 is SASEGT. The CDR3 runs 12 residues. In DNA form, the CDR3 reads TGTGCCAGGATGGACAGGCACTACGAGCAGTACTTC. Its translation: CARMDRHYEQYF.

The V and J genes are TRBV3-1 and TRBJ1-5; perhaps TRBD1 as D (5 bases). Germline V gene sequence: CDR1 LGHDT, CDR2 YNNKEL (reference sequence). Trimming cost V 6 bases and J 1 base, with 16 bases left between them. The CDR3 has 16 amino acids. Here the CDR3 reads CASSPGSGGSNQPQHF. The CDR3 DNA is TGTGCCAGCAGTCCAGGGTCCGGCGGGAGCAATCAGCCCCAGCATTTT.

The V gene is TRBV6-1, the J gene TRBJ2-4; the match to TRBD2 covers 12 bases. Near its end, the DNA agrees better with TRBJ2-7, so the J call may be wrong. CDR3 length: 15 amino acids. CDR1 and CDR2 (germline): MNHNS, SASEGT. Written as DNA, the CDR3 is TGTGCCAGCACCGTCGGCGGGACTAGCGGGTACGAGCAGTACTTC. It encodes CASTVGGTSGYEQYF.

The chain has TRBV27 and TRBJ2-5, with TRBD1 identical over 7 bases. The CDR3 sequence is 14 residues long. Germline V gene lookup returns CDR1 MNHEY and CDR2 SMNVEV (reference sequence). V was clipped by 6 bases and J by 5 bases; unmatched bases: 9. In nucleotides, the CDR3 is TGTGCCAGCAGCGAGAGGGGGCGCGGTGAGACCCAGTACTTC. It translates to CASSERGRGETQYF.

The gene calls are TRBV9 and TRBJ2-7; D possibly matches TRBD1 or TRBD2 (6 bases each). Germline V gives CDR1 SGDLS, CDR2 YYNGEE. Trimming pared 0 bases from V and 5 bases from J, leaving 15 bases between. This CDR3 is built from 15 residues. This CDR3 reads CASSVGTGGPNEQYF. DNA for the CDR3: TGTGCCAGCAGCGTAGGGACCGGGGGCCCCAACGAGCAGTACTTC.

This rearrangement joins TRBV5-6 to TRBJ2-7; D tentatively fits TRBD1 or TRBD2 (5 bases each). V lost 4 bases to trimming and J lost 4 bases, with 15 bases between them. Germline loops: CDR1 SGHDT, CDR2 YYEEEE. The CDR3 covers 14 residues. The CDR3 DNA reads as TGTGCCAGCAGCGACCTCGGGGCTGAGTACGAGCAGTACTTC. This encodes CASSDLGAEYEQYF.

A note on this clonotype: One end of the junction varies from germline; a read error may be responsible. This chain connects TRBV7-7 to TRBJ2-1, with 9 bases identical to TRBD1. Germline lookup yields CDR1 SSHAT and CDR2 FNYEAQ (reference sequence). The CDR3 is made up of 17 amino acids. CDR3 sequence: CASSLEPGTGSYNEQFF. The CDR3 coding sequence is TGTGCTAGCAGCTTAGAGCCGGGGACAGGGTCCTACAATGAGCAGTTCTTC.

This chain connects TRBV10-3 to TRBJ1-2; no reliable D call. The germline CDR1 and CDR2 sequences are ENHRY and SYGVKD. The CDR3 totals 14 residues. V lost 7 bases, J lost 8 bases, and 20 bases lay in between. CDR3 protein: CAIMGEGQSLGYTF. As DNA, the CDR3 is TGTGCCATCATGGGCGAGGGCCAGTCTCTAGGCTACACCTTC.

The chain carries TRBV5-6 and TRBJ2-1; D unresolved. Germline CDR1 SGHDT, CDR2 YYEEEE. This CDR3 spans 16 amino acids. V lost 5 bases to trimming and J lost 0 bases, with 15 bases between them. CDR3 DNA sequence: TGTGCCAGCAGTCATACCACGGTGACCTCCTACAATGAGCAGTTCTTC. Translation gives CASSHTTVTSYNEQFF.

A word on this clonotype: Mismatch with germline at one junction end may stem from a read error. The chain carries TRBV28 and TRBJ2-5; 8 nucleotides align to TRBD1. Germline values: CDR1 MDHEN, CDR2 SYDVKM. CDR3 length: 15 residues. CDR3 in DNA: TGTGCCAGCAGCCTAACAGGGGGTTCTCAAGAGACCCGGTACTTC. Protein sequence: CASSLTGGSQETRYF.

Points on this clonotype: This may stem from a read error, because a much larger clone lies one nucleotide away. The CDR3 DNA reads TGTGCCAGCAGACAGGACGGGAGCTCCTGCAATGAGCAGTTCTTC. Encoded protein: CASRQDGSSCNEQFF. The chain combines TRBV6-6 with TRBJ2-1; tentatively, D is TRBD2 (6 bases). The germline CDR1 and CDR2 sequences are MNHNY and SVGAGI (reference sequence). The CDR3 covers 15 residues.

The chain has TRBV6-9 and TRBJ2-3; D assignment may be TRBD1 or TRBD2 (5 bases each). In germline, CDR1 is MNHGY, CDR2 SVAAGI. This CDR3 contains 16 residues. The ends were cut back, 2 bases at V and 5 bases at J, with 17 bases in the middle. CDR3 DNA: TGTGCCAGCAGTTATCTCGGGACCGAGCAACGAGATACGCAGTATTTT. Translated: CASSYLGTEQRDTQYF.

V is TRBV24-1 and J is TRBJ2-5, with 8 bases fitting TRBD1. The CDR3 loop spans 20 amino acids. The trim removed 3 bases at V and 1 base at J, leaving 18 bases unmatched. Per germline, CDR1 KGHDR and CDR2 SFDVKD. The CDR3 protein is CATSDPGDRSVTGAQETQYF. The CDR3, as DNA: TGTGCCACCAGTGATCCCGGGGACAGGAGTGTGACCGGGGCCCAAGAGACCCAGTACTTC.

This clonotype came up a few times. The chain uses TRBV7-2 and TRBJ2-3; D uncertain. V was trimmed by 3 bases and J by 10 bases, leaving 11 bases between them. This CDR3 comprises 12 residues. Germline V lookup: CDR1 SGHTA, CDR2 FQGNSA. The CDR3 DNA follows: TGTGCCAGCAGCTTGGCCTCCCCTGCGCAGTATTTT. It codes for CASSLASPAQYF.

This chain connects TRBV2 to TRBJ1-1, with D uncertain. This CDR3 is 14 amino acids long. CDR1 is SNHLY, CDR2 FYNNEI, per germline. V gave up 5 bases and J gave up 4 bases, with 14 bases separating them. The CDR3 reads CASSRNDGSTEAFF. The CDR3 DNA sequence: TGTGCCAGCAGTCGTAATGACGGGAGCACTGAAGCTTTCTTT.

V usage is TRBV25-1 and J usage is TRBJ2-5; the D gene is possibly TRBD2 (6 bases). This CDR3 comprises 15 residues. CDR1 is MGHDK, CDR2 SYGVNS, per germline. V lost 5 bases and J lost 7, with 20 bases in between. CDR3 loop: CASSPRAGPGGTQYF. CDR3 coding DNA: TGTGCCAGCAGTCCACGGGCCGGCCCCGGGGGGACCCAGTACTTC.

The rearrangement links TRBV28 to TRBJ2-2; 8 nucleotides match TRBD1. The germline CDR1 and CDR2 sequences are MDHEN and SYDVKM. This CDR3 spans 17 amino acids. The J segment lost 2 bases and the V segment lost 5 bases, leaving 10 bases of the junction unmatched. CDR3 sequence: CASSPPLGQGNTGELFF. CDR3 DNA: TGTGCCAGCAGTCCGCCCCTTGGACAGGGTAACACCGGGGAGCTGTTTTTT.

V gene TRBV28 combines with J gene TRBJ1-1, with 7 bases aligning to TRBD1. Trimming removed 5 bases from V and 7 bases from J; junction bases left unmatched: 10. CDR3 length: 14 amino acids. From germline, CDR1 is MDHEN and CDR2 SYDVKM. Here the CDR3 reads CASSQIGQVLEAFF. In nucleotides, the CDR3 is TGTGCCAGCAGTCAAATAGGACAGGTCCTTGAAGCTTTCTTT.

V and J are TRBV7-2 and TRBJ2-7, with D possibly matching TRBD2 (7 bases). Germline CDR1 reads SGHTA; CDR2 reads FQGNSA. This CDR3 has 16 amino acids. With 2 bases removed from V and 3 bases from J, the gap between germline ends came to 17 bases. CDR3 sequence reads: CASSLRAWGGNYEQYF. CDR3 DNA sequence: TGTGCCAGCAGCTTAAGGGCATGGGGGGGCAACTACGAGCAGTACTTC.

Many counts were recorded for this clonotype. This sequence joins TRBV3-1 and TRBJ2-5, with 9 bases that match TRBD2. The CDR3 totals 18 residues. V dropped 1 base and J dropped 5; count of bases not matched to a gene: 14. Per germline, CDR1 LGHDT and CDR2 YNNKEL (reference sequence). The CDR3 DNA reads TGTGCCAGCAGCCAAGCGAGTGGACTAGCGTTGGGGCAGGAGACCCAGTACTTC. Translation: CASSQASGLALGQETQYF.

The gene calls are TRBV27 and TRBJ1-1; D unclear. CDR1 and CDR2 (germline): MNHEY, SMNVEV (reference sequence). This CDR3 is built from 12 residues. V was shortened by 4 bases and J by 3 bases, with 6 bases between the two germline ends. The CDR3 here is CASSSGYTEAFF. CDR3 nucleotides: TGTGCCAGCAGTTCGGGTTACACTGAAGCTTTCTTT.

This clonotype was counted ten times or more. This chain connects TRBV7-2 to TRBJ2-1; 7 nucleotides line up with TRBD1. The germline gives CDR1 SGHTA, CDR2 FQGNSA. The J segment lost 9 bases and the V segment lost 1 base, leaving 3 bases of the junction unmatched. The CDR3 is 13 amino acids. As DNA, the CDR3 is TGTGCCAGCAGCTTAGGCGCAGGGGGTGAGCAGTTCTTC. Translated: CASSLGAGGEQFF.

This clonotype showed up just a few times. This rearrangement joins TRBV20-1 to TRBJ1-2; TRBD1 matches 12 bases. Losses at the gene ends were 5 bases for V and 3 bases for J; bases not matched to a gene: 4. CDR3 length equals 14 residues. Germline V lookup: CDR1 DFQATT, CDR2 SNEGSKA (reference sequence). CDR3 in amino acids: CSAGDRGLDYGYTF. The DNA of the CDR3 is TGCAGTGCTGGGGACAGGGGGCTGGACTATGGCTACACCTTC.

The V gene is TRBV20-1, the J gene TRBJ1-4; D is possibly TRBD1 (5 bases). CDR1 is DFQATT and CDR2 is SNEGSKA in the germline V gene (reference sequence). V was pared by 4 bases and J by 5 bases, with 14 bases between. There are 14 residues in the CDR3. The CDR3 sequence: CSAISTVRNEKLFF. Written as DNA, the CDR3 is TGCAGTGCTATCTCGACAGTTAGGAATGAAAAACTGTTTTTT.

Written as DNA, the CDR3 is TGTGCCAGCAGGTGGGGACTTACCTTTGATACGAATCAGCCCCAGCATTTT. Its protein product is CASRWGLTFDTNQPQHF. This chain connects TRBV2 to TRBJ1-5; possibly TRBD1 for D (5 bases). Germline CDR1 and CDR2: SNHLY and FYNNEI. Trimming stripped 6 bases from V and 4 bases from J, with 22 bases between. CDR3 size: 17 residues. Using reference TRBV2 and TRBJ1-5 for the parts outside the CDR3, the full variable domain is EPEVTQTPSHQVTQMGQEVILRCVPISNHLYFYWYRQILGQKVEFLVSFYNNEISEKSEIFDDQFSVERPDGSNFTLKIRSTKLEDSAMYFCASRWGLTFDTNQPQHFGDGTRLSIL.

Only a few counts were recorded for this clonotype. The rearrangement joins TRBV4-1 to TRBJ2-1, with D unresolved. Trimming cost V 4 bases and J 8 bases, with 12 bases left between them. Per germline, CDR1 MGHRA and CDR2 YSYEKL. The CDR3 totals 13 residues. The CDR3 region has the DNA TGCGCCAGCAGCCCCCTCTCCCAGGATGAGCAGTTCTTC. This sequence encodes CASSPLSQDEQFF.

V is TRBV4-2 and J is TRBJ1-4; TRBD1 matches 7 bases. V shed 2 bases and J 3 bases; nucleotides not matched to a gene: 3. This CDR3 comprises 15 residues. Per germline, CDR1 LGHNA and CDR2 YNFKEQ. CDR3: CASSQTQGPNEKLFF. The CDR3 DNA reads as TGTGCCAGCAGCCAAACACAGGGGCCTAATGAAAAACTGTTTTTT.

This clonotype came up a few times. The rearrangement uses TRBV7-8 and TRBJ2-7, with D possibly TRBD1 on 5 matching bases. Looked up from germline, CDR1 is SGHVS and CDR2 is FQNEAQ. Trimming shortened V by 2 bases and J by 3 bases, and 14 bases separated the two germline ends. The CDR3 length is 15 residues. CDR3 amino acids: CASSLRGRRNYEQYF. The CDR3 DNA sequence: TGTGCCAGCAGCTTAAGGGGCAGACGAAACTACGAGCAGTACTTC.

The V and J genes are TRBV12-3 or TRBV12-4 and TRBJ2-1, with no clear D. The CDR3 consists of 12 residues. Trimming took 6 bases from V and 12 from J, leaving 15 bases between them. CDR3 region: CASSPPASRQFF. The CDR3 DNA is TGTGCCAGCAGCCCCCCGGCCTCCCGGCAGTTCTTC.